This T cell receptor (beta chain) derives from a study of T cell repertoires in cytomegalovirus infection. One entry per CDR3 protein, called by TCRdb with MiXCR from the reads. The sample lists roughly 700,000 distinct CDR3 sequences; roughly 33% were seen once. The junction had 20 bases not matched to a gene; V was cut back by 6 bases and J by 3 bases. The CDR3 contains 20 residues. As regards this clonotype: Antigen unknown.

The sample consisted of cultured PBMCs, taken from culture after CMV antigen stimulation. The chain combines TRBV12-3 or TRBV12-4 with TRBJ2-7, with 13 bases matching TRBD2. The sequence derives from a human donor in good health (CMV status not recorded). Some clones in this sample may be carry-over from other donors' samples. The CDR3 DNA reads as TGTGCCAGCAGCCCACCCGCGGGACTAGCGGGATGGGGAGGTTGCTACGAGCAGTACTTC. Protein: CASSPPAGLAGWGGCYEQYF.